The rows below give T cell receptor beta chains drawn from one sample of a study of blood T cell repertoires in COVID-19. Measured with immunoSEQ multiplex PCR; TCRdb has only the in-frame clones, and not every one. This table has roughly 300,000 clones, roughly 90% appearing once. The source material was PBMCs or T cells enriched from blood (not recorded which). The receptors here all came from a young woman who had recovered from COVID-19. CDR3s include the opening cysteine and the closing phenylalanine or tryptophan. Each record gives: D gene, J gene, V gene, CDR3 DNA, CDR3 protein. The D gene is left open where the match is weak.

NA	TRBJ2-1	TRBV3-1/TRBV3-2	TGTGCCAGCAGCCGTCGCCCCCTTGCGGGGGCTTACAATGAGCAGTTCTTC	CASSRRPLAGAYNEQFF
NA	TRBJ2-7	TRBV12-3/TRBV12-4	TGTGCCAGCAGGGTAGGGGCCTACGAGCAGTACTTC	CASRVGAYEQYF
NA	TRBJ1-1	TRBV4-1	TGCGCCAGCAGCCAAGATGATAGGGGAATGAACACTGAAGCTTTCTTT	CASSQDDRGMNTEAFF
TRBD1	TRBJ1-3	TRBV5-1	TGCGCCAGCAGCGCCTGGACAGGGGTCGCAAACACCATATATTTT	CASSAWTGVANTIYF
NA	TRBJ1-2	TRBV6-5	TGTGCCAGCAGTTACATAGGGGGAGGCTACACCTTC	CASSYIGGGYTF
NA	TRBJ2-2	TRBV7-6	TGTGCCAGCAGCTTAGCCGCAGGGCAGAACACCGGGGAGCTGTTTTTT	CASSLAAGQNTGELFF
TRBD1	TRBJ1-4	TRBV4-3	TGCGCCAGCAGCCGCAGTCCGGGACAGGGACTTGAAAAACTGTTTTTT	CASSRSPGQGLEKLFF
NA	TRBJ2-1	TRBV7-2	TGTGCCAGCAGCTTAGACCGCGACTATGAGCAGTTCTTC	CASSLDRDYEQFF
NA	TRBJ1-4	TRBV30	TGTGCCTGGAGTGTATCGCGTGTCAGCGGTGAAAAACTGTTTTTT	CAWSVSRVSGEKLFF
TRBD2	TRBJ2-5	TRBV5-4	TGTGCCAGCAGCGCGGGACTAGCGGGGGTAGGGACCCAGTACTTC	CASSAGLAGVGTQYF